The next 3 T cell receptor beta chains were all read from a single sample in a study of CD8 T cells in Susac syndrome. After extraction with the RNeasy kit, roughly 0.5 to 1 ug of the RNA was reverse transcribed using random hexamers. TCRdb itself ran the immunoSEQ multiplex PCR reads through MiXCR, one entry per CDR3 protein. In the table there are tens of thousands of distinct CDR3 sequences, over 85% of which are singletons. The source material was CD8+ T cells from PBMCs. These receptors all stem from a human donor in good health.

The V gene is TRBV30, the J gene TRBJ2-1, with D possibly being TRBD1 (5 bases). This CDR3 contains 13 residues. Looked up from germline, CDR1 is GTSNPN and CDR2 is SVGIG (reference sequence). Trimming stripped 7 bases from V and 4 bases from J, with 14 bases between. CDR3 amino acids: CAFHRLEYNEQFF. The CDR3 DNA sequence: TGTGCCTTTCACAGGCTCGAGTACAATGAGCAGTTCTTC. The entire variable domain, with the rest obtained from reference TRBV30 and TRBJ2-1, is as follows: SQTIHQWPATLVQPVGSPLSLECTVEGTSNPNLYWYRQAAGRGLQLLFYSVGIGQISSEVPQNLSASRPQDRQFILSSKKLLLSDSGFYLCAFHRLEYNEQFFGPGTRLTVL.

CDR3 amino acids: CASSQDPTGHGGYTF. CDR3 DNA sequence: TGCGCCAGCAGCCAAGACCCGACAGGGCATGGTGGCTACACCTTC. The rearrangement uses TRBV4-1 and TRBJ1-2; 7 bases are shared with TRBD1. The J segment lost 7 bases and the V segment lost 0 bases, leaving 8 bases of the junction unmatched. The germline CDR1 and CDR2 sequences are MGHRA and YSYEKL. This CDR3 is 15 amino acids long.

The chain recombines TRBV6-1 with TRBJ1-2; 8 positions agree with TRBD1. The CDR3 is 16 amino acids. Trimming cost V 5 bases and J 4 bases; bases outside gene matches: 12. Per germline, CDR1 MNHNS and CDR2 SASEGT. The CDR3: CASSPTGVILSYGYTF. As DNA, the CDR3 is TGTGCCAGCAGTCCGACAGGGGTCATCCTCAGCTATGGCTACACCTTC.